A single T cell receptor beta chain is shown here with its context. The antigen this receptor binds is unknown. The input lacks base qualities; no much larger clone sits a single base away. The sample is drawn from a study of blood T cells in healthy people across ages (dated by TCRdb to between 2014 and 2017). Broadly, across the study: Template switching captured roughly one uniquely barcoded TCR beta cDNA molecule per two T cells in model experiments. Four age groups were formed from the donors: young (average approximately 17 years), middle-aged (approximately 39), aged (62) and long-lived (around 82). The study analyzed two additional independent replicas of 1 million unique cDNA reads from the same blood draw for two donors, one aged 18 to 29 and one aged 80 or older. To track age-related changes in TCR beta repertoire diversity, the study relied on deep sequencing normalized with unique cDNA molecular identifiers. To avoid experimental bias, donors of different ages were randomly spread across the sequencing lanes.

Study-level results and caveats: Observed TCR beta diversity per million T cells fell roughly linearly with age, and a significant reduction was already apparent by age about 38. Bulk unsorted PBMC profiling prevented conclusive comparison of naive and antigen-experienced compartments. Because donor CMV infection status was unknown, age-related changes in expanded clonotypes were potentially confounded. The percentage of naive T cells measured by flow cytometry correlated strongly with observed TCR beta diversity. Compared with the aged group, the long-lived group had more naive CD4+ T cells, fewer expanded clones and increased TCR diversity, a pattern suggesting age selection. Estimates of total diversity from one million sequenced T cells were regarded as lower bounds and underestimates.

Systemically healthy Caucasian individuals from Russia, 35 to 50 in total and aged roughly 6 to 95 years, were included as donors. Each donor gave around 9.5 milliliters of peripheral blood, collected into EDTA-treated Vacutainer tubes. Ficoll-Paque density-gradient centrifugation was used to isolate PBMCs, with at least 7 million per sample. Trizol reagent was used to extract total RNA from the PBMCs, yielding at least 6 micrograms per sample. Naive CD45RAhigh/CD27high T cell percentages were measured by flow cytometry on a PBMC aliquot from every donor. Reading the germline V gene gives CDR1 SGHRS and CDR2 YFSETQ. V lost 0 bases and J lost 7 bases, and the count of bases not matched to a germline gene is 8. CDR3 length: 16 amino acids, cysteine to phenylalanine. Just the 48-base CDR3 DNA is kept, in frame starting at base 1. Libraries were built with 5' RACE. TCRdb records Illumina HiSeq 2500 as the sequencer. The second PCR ran for about 6 to 12 cycles and used a J-beta primer mix along with a sample-barcoded 5' primer. A unique molecular identifier was introduced onto each TCR beta cDNA molecule by a template-switch 5' adaptor carrying 12 random nucleotides. Each sample yielded at least 3 million CDR3-containing paired-end reads. All of the RNA was converted into first-strand cDNA using the Mint cDNA synthesis kit, with a TRBC-specific oligonucleotide serving as the primer. All cDNA was treated with uracil-DNA glycosylase and then went through a first 18-cycle PCR with the universal primers M1SS and BC2_uni_R. On the authors' methods: Normalization of each sample was performed by random selection of 1 million high-quality reads, each carrying a distinct molecular identifier. Reads sharing molecular identifiers were discarded rather than binned into consensus sequences. MiTCR, run with a Q25 quality threshold and the strictest error-elimination algorithm, handled CDR3 identification, clonotype clustering and error correction. A nonparametric unseen species model using Euler transformation provided a lower-bound estimate of total TCR beta diversity. The public reads were quality trimmed at Q25 with fastp and then assembled into clones with MiXCR by TCRdb, keeping productive beta chains. Each entry merges the rows of one CDR3 protein and shows their most common DNA and genes. The V and J calls shown here were made by TCRdb, not taken from the authors' results. In all, the sample holds fewer than 1.5 million distinct CDR3 sequences, and around 42% of those were seen once. Together, the top ten hold 7.9% of the sample.

This TCR was sampled from a woman between 18 and 29 years old in good health. Material for sequencing was blood. The rearrangement joined TRBV5-1 to TRBJ2-1; 9 bases in the junction line up with TRBD1. The nucleotides are TGCGCCAGCAGCTTGGCCGAGGTACAGGGGGCGAATGAGCAGTTCTTC. The translation is CASSLAEVQGANEQFF.